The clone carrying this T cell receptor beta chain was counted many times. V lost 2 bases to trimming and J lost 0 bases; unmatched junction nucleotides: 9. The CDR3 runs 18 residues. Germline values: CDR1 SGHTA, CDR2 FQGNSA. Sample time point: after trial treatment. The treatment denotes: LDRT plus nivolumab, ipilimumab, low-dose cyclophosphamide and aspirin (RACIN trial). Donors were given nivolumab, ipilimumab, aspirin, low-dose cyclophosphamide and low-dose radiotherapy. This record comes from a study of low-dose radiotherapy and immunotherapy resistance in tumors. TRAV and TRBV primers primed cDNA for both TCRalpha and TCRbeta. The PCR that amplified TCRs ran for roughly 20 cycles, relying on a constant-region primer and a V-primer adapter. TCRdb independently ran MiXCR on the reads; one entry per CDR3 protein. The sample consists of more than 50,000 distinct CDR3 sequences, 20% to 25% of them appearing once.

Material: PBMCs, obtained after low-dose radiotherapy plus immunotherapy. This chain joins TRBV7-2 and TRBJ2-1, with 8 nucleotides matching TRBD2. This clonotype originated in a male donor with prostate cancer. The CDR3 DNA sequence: TGTGCCAGCAGCTTAAGGTTGCGCGGGGGGTTCTCCTACAATGAGCAGTTCTTC. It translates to CASSLRLRGGFSYNEQFF. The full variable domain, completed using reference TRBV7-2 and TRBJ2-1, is GAGVSQSPSNKVTEKGKDVELRCDPISGHTALYWYRQSLGQGLEFLIYFQGNSAPDKSGLPSDRFSAERTGGSVSTLTIQRTQQEDSAVYLCASSLRLRGGFSYNEQFFGPGTRLTVL.